This T cell receptor beta chain appears in the sequencing data of a study of T cells expressing NK-cell markers. Across the whole study: The TCR beta repertoires were obtained from sorted CD3+CD56+NKG2C+, CD3+CD56+NKG2C- and CD3+CD56-NKG2C+ T cells. General observations from the study: The HCMV specificity of the expanded NKG2C+ T cell clones stayed unresolved. In a handful of donors, dominant clonotypes made up about 25-65% of CD3+CD56-NKG2C+ cells.

Remarks on this clonotype: The antigen is not known.

This CDR3 region has 15 residues. CDR1 is SGHAT, CDR2 FQNNGV, per germline. TCR beta libraries carry UMIs added by 5'RACE template switching. TCRdb reprocessed the 5' RACE reads and stores each CDR3 protein as one record, lacking DNA. The listing records roughly 390,000 distinct CDR3 sequences. The TCR comes from a man aged 18-69 years in good health. V usage is TRBV11-2 and J usage is TRBJ2-1; with no DNA, the TCRdb D assignment of TRBD1 cannot be verified. The specimen was blood T cells: a sorted CD56 or NKG2C T cell subset, CD4+ or CD8+ T cells, or bulk PBMC T cells (not recorded which). This chain's CDR3 is CASSPRVSKYNEQFF.